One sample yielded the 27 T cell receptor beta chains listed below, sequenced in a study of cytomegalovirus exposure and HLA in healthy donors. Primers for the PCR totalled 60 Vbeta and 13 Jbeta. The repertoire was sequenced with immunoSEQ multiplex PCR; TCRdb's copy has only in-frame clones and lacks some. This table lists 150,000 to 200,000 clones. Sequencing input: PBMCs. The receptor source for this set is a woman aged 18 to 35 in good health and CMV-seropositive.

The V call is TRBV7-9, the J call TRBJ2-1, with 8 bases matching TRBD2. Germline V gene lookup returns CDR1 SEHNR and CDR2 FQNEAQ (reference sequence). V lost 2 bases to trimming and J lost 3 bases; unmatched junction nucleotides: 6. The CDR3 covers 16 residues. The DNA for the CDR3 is TGTGCCAGCAGCTTAATCGGGGGGGGTTACTACAATGAGCAGTTCTTC. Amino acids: CASSLIGGGYYNEQFF.

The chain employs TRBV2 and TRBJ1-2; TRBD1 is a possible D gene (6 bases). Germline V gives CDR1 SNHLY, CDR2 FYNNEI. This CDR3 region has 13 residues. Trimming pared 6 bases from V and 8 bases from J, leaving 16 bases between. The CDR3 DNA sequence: TGTGCCAGCAGCCAAGCAACAGGGACGGGCTACACCTTC. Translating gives CASSQATGTGYTF.

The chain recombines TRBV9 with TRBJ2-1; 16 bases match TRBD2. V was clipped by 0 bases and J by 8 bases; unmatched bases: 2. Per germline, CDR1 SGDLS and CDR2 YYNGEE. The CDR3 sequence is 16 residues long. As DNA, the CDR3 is TGTGCCAGCAGCGTAGCCGGGACTAGCGGGGGGGATGAGCAGTTCTTC. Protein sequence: CASSVAGTSGGDEQFF.

The DNA for the CDR3 is TGTGCCAGCAGTCCACCGGGGGGACCTAGCACAGATACGCAGTATTTT. Translated: CASSPPGGPSTDTQYF. The V and J genes are TRBV7-2 and TRBJ2-3, with 7 bases lining up with TRBD2. The germline CDR1 and CDR2 sequences are SGHTA and FQGNSA. V trimming: 6 bases; J trimming: 0 bases; junction bases outside the gene matches: 9. The CDR3 extends over 16 amino acids.

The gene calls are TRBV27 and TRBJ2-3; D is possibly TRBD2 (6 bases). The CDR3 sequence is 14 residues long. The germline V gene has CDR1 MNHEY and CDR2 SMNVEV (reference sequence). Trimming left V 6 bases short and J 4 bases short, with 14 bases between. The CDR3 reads CASRGGNQADTQYF. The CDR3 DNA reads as TGTGCCAGCAGAGGAGGGAACCAAGCAGATACGCAGTATTTT.

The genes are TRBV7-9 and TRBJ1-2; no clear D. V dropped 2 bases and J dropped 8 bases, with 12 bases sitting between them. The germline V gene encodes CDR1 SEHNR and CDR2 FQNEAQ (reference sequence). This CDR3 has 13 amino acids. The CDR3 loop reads CASSLLGARGYTF. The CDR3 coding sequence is TGTGCCAGCAGCTTACTAGGCGCTAGGGGCTACACCTTC.

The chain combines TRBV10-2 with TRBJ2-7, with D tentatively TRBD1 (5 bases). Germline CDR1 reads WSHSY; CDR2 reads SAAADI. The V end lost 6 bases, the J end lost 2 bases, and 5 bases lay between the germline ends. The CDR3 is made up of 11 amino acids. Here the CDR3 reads CASRGPYEQYF. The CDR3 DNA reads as TGCGCCAGCAGGGGGCCCTACGAGCAGTACTTC.

CDR3 region: CASSPRLAGADTQYF. The DNA for the CDR3 is TGTGCCAGCTCACCTAGACTAGCGGGGGCGGATACGCAGTATTTT. The V gene is TRBV18, the J gene TRBJ2-3, with TRBD2 matching over 12 bases. CDR3 length: 15 residues. Trimming removed 3 bases from V and 6 bases from J; junction bases left unmatched: 4. CDR1 is KGHSH and CDR2 is LQKENI in the germline V gene.

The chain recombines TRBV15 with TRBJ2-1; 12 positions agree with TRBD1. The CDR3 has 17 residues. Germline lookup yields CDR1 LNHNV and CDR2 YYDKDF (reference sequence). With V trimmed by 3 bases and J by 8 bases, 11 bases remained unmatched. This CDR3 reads CATSSLTGTGGEDEQFF. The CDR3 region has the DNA TGTGCCACCAGCAGCCTTACCGGGACAGGGGGCGAGGATGAGCAGTTCTTC.

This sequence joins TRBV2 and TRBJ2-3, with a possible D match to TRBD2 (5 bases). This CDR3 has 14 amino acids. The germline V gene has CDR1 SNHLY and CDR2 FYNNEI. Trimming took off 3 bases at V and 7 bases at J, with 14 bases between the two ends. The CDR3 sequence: CASSDGGPPYTQYF. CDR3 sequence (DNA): TGTGCCAGCAGTGACGGCGGGCCCCCGTATACGCAGTATTTT. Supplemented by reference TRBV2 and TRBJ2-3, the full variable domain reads EPEVTQTPSHQVTQMGQEVILRCVPISNHLYFYWYRQILGQKVEFLVSFYNNEISEKSEIFDDQFSVERPDGSNFTLKIRSTKLEDSAMYFCASSDGGPPYTQYFGPGTRLTVL.

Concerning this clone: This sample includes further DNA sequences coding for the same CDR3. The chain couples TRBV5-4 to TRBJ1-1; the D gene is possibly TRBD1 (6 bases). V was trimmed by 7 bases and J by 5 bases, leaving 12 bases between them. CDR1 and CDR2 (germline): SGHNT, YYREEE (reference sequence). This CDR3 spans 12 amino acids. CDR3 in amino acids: CASGRGGTEAFF. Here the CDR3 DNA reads TGTGCCAGCGGAAGGGGGGGGACTGAAGCTTTCTTT.

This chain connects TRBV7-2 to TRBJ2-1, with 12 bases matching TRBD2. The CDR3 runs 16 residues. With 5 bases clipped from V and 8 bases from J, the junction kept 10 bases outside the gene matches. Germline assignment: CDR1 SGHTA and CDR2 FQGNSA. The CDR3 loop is CASSLRTSGTGHEQFF. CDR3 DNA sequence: TGTGCCAGCAGCCTTAGGACTAGCGGGACGGGCCATGAGCAGTTCTTC.

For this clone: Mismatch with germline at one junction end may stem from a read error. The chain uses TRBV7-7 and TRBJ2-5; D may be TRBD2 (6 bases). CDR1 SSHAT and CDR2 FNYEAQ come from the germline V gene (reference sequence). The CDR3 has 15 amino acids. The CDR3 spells CASSLDPASVETQYF. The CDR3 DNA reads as TGTGCTAGCAGCTTAGACCCCGCTAGCGTAGAGACCCAGTACTTC.

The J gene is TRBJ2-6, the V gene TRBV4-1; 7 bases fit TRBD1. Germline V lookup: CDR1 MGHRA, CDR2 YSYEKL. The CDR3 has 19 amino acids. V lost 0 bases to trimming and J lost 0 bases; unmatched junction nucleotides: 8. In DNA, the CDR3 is TGCGCCAGCAGCCAAGATAACAGGGGAGTAGGCTCTGGGGCCAACGTCCTGACTTTC. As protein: CASSQDNRGVGSGANVLTF.

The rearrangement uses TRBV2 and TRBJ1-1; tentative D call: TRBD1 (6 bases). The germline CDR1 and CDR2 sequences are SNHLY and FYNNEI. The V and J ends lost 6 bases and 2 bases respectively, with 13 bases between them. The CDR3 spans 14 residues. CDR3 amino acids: CASRKRGLNTEAFF. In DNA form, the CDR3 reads TGTGCCAGCAGGAAAAGGGGGTTAAACACTGAAGCTTTCTTT.

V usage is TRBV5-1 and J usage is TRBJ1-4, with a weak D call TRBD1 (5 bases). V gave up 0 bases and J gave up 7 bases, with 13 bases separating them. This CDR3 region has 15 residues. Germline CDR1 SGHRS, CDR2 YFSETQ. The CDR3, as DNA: TGCGCCAGCAGCTTGGTTACGGCCCAGGGTGAAAAACTGTTTTTT. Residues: CASSLVTAQGEKLFF.

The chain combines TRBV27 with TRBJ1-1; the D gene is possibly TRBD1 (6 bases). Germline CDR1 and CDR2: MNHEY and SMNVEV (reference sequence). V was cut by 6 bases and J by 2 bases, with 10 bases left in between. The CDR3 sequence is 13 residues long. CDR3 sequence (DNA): TGTGCCAGCAGCTACAGGGAAAACACTGAAGCTTTCTTT. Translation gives CASSYRENTEAFF.

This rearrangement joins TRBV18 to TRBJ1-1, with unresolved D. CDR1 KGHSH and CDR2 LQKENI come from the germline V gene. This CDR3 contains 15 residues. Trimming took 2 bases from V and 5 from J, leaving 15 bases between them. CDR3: CASSPIEGRGTEAFF. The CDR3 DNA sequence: TGTGCCAGCTCACCAATCGAAGGAAGAGGGACTGAAGCTTTCTTT.

The CDR3 sequence is CASSPGRGDQETQYF. The DNA for the CDR3 is TGTGCCAGCAGCCCGGGCAGGGGGGATCAAGAGACCCAGTACTTC. This chain joins TRBV6-5 and TRBJ2-5; TRBD1 is a possible D gene (7 bases). Trimming removed 6 bases from V and 2 bases from J, with 16 bases in between. Per the germline V gene, CDR1 is MNHEY and CDR2 is SVGAGI. This CDR3 comprises 15 residues.

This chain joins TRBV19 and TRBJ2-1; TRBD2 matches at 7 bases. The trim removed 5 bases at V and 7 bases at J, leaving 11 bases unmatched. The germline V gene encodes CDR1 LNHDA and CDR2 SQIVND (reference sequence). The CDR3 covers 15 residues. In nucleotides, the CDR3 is TGTGCCAGTAGTGGACGGGGAGGGAAGGGGAATGAGCAGTTCTTC. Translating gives CASSGRGGKGNEQFF. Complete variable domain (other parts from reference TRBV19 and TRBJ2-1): DGGITQSPKYLFRKEGQNVTLSCEQNLNHDAMYWYRQDPGQGLRLIYYSQIVNDFQKGDIAEGYSVSREKKESFPLTVTSAQKNPTAFYLCASSGRGGKGNEQFFGPGTRLTVL.

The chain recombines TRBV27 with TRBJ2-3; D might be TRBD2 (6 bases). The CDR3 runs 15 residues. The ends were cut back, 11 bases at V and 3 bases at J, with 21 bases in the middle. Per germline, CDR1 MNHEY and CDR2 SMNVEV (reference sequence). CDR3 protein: CAHLPLRAGTDTQYF. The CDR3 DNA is TGTGCCCACCTACCTTTAAGGGCGGGAACAGATACGCAGTATTTT.

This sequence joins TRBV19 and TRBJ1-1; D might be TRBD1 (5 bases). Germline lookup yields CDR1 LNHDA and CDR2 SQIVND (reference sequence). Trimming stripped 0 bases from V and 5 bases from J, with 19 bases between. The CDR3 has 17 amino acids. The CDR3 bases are TGTGCCAGTAGTATAGATAACCGAGAGGCAGGGAAGACTGAAGCTTTCTTT. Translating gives CASSIDNREAGKTEAFF.

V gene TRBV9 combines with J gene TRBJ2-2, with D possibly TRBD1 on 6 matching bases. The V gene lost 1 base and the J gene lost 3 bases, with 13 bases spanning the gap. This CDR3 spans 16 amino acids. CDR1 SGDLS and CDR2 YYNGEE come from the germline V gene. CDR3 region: CASSVRAQGYTGELFF. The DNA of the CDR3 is TGTGCCAGCAGCGTACGTGCACAGGGTTACACCGGGGAGCTGTTTTTT.

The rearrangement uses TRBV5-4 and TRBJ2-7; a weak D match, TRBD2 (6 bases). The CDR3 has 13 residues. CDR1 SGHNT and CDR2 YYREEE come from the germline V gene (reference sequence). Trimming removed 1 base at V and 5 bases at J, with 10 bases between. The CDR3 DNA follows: TGTGCCAGCAGCTTGAGCGGGCGGGACGAGCAGTACTTC. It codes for CASSLSGRDEQYF.

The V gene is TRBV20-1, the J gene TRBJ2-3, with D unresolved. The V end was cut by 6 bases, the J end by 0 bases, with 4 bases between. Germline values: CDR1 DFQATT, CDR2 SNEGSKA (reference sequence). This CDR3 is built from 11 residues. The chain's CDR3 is CSASSTDTQYF. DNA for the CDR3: TGCAGTGCATCAAGCACAGATACGCAGTATTTT.

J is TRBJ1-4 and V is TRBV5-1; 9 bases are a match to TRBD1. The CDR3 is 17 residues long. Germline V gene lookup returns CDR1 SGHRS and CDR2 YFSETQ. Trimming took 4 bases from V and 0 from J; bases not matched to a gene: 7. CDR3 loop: CASSATGGLTTNEKLFF. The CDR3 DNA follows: TGCGCCAGCAGCGCAACAGGGGGCCTTACAACTAATGAAAAACTGTTTTTT. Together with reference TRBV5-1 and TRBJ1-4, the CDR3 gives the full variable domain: KAGVTQTPRYLIKTRGQQVTLSCSPISGHRSVSWYQQTPGQGLQFLFEYFSETQRNKGNFPGRFSGRQFSNSRSEMNVSTLELGDSALYLCASSATGGLTTNEKLFFGSGTQLSVL.

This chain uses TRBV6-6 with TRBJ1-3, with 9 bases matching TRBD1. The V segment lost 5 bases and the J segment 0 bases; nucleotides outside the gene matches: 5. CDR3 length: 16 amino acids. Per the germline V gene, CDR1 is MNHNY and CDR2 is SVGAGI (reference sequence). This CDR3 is CASSNGQGPSGNTIYF. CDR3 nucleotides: TGTGCCAGCAGTAACGGACAGGGGCCCTCTGGAAACACCATATATTTT.